This T cell receptor beta chain is drawn from a study of beta chain features in type 1 diabetes. Study background: The study found patients and healthy donors alike in age, gender and cell yields. Broader study findings: Type 1 diabetes patients had TCRB CDR3s that were shorter (moderately but significantly so) in all four CD4+ subsets. These data did not resolve whether HLA type affects TCRB rearrangement.

There are a few counts of this clone. The target antigen is unknown. Sequenced material consisted of expressed TCRB transcripts (all of the isolated RNA was reverse transcribed). The data were produced by immunoSEQ multiplex PCR, yet TCRdb's version contains in-frame clones alone and is incomplete. This sample yields 55,000 to 85,000 clones, of which more than 45% are seen a single time; 0.7% belongs to the top ten. The CDR3 spans 13 residues. The V and J ends lost 3 bases and 4 bases, in that order; junction bases with no gene match: 0. In germline, CDR1 is KGHSH, CDR2 LQKENI. The chain recombines TRBV18 with TRBJ2-3; 8 nucleotides agree with TRBD2. Sequencing used central memory CD4+ T cells from blood. The receptor comes from a man younger than 45 with type 1 diabetes. As DNA, the CDR3 is TGTGCCAGCTCACCGGGACTAGCAGATACGCAGTATTTT. This gives the protein CASSPGLADTQYF. Based on the CDR3 plus reference TRBV18 and TRBJ2-3, the full variable domain is NAGVMQNPRHLVRRRGQEARLRCSPMKGHSHVYWYRQLPEEGLKFMVYLQKENIIDESGMPKERFSAEFPKEGPSILRIQQVVRGDSAAYFCASSPGLADTQYFGPGTRLTVL.